The 20 T cell receptor beta chains presented below share a single source sample, sequenced in a study of human T cells and chemical hapten exposure. Time point reported: healthy volunteer bleed at 2 weeks. The starting material, unfractionated whole blood, was used for total RNA extraction. TCRdb itself ran the RACE reads through MiXCR, one entry per CDR3 protein. Of 45,000 or so distinct CDR3 sequences in the sample, about 4.8% are singletons; the top ten hold around 5.5%. Sequencing was carried out using whole blood. These receptor sequences come from a human donor in good health. Some clones in this sample may be carry-over from other donors' samples.

V gene TRBV6-5 combines with J gene TRBJ2-3; the match to TRBD2 covers 14 bases. The CDR3 extends over 18 amino acids. V lost 0 bases and J lost 8; bases outside the gene matches: 10. CDR1 and CDR2 from the germline V gene are MNHEY and SVGAGI. The CDR3 DNA follows: TGTGCCAGCAGTTACTCCAAGACTAGCGGGAGGGCCTGGGTTACGCAGTATTTT. Translated: CASSYSKTSGRAWVTQYF.

The chain uses TRBV5-4 and TRBJ2-3; a weak D match, TRBD2 (6 bases). CDR1 is SGHNT and CDR2 is YYREEE in the germline V gene (reference sequence). This CDR3 is 14 amino acids long. V was trimmed by 1 base and J by 6 bases, leaving 12 bases between them. CDR3 nucleotides: TGTGCCAGCAGCTTGAAGGTAGCGGACGATACGCAGTATTTT. Its protein is CASSLKVADDTQYF. Combining the CDR3 with reference TRBV5-4 and TRBJ2-3 gives the whole variable domain ETGVTQSPTHLIKTRGQQVTLRCSSQSGHNTVSWYQQALGQGPQFIFQYYREEENGRGNFPPRFSGLQFPNYSSELNVNALELDDSALYLCASSLKVADDTQYFGPGTRLTVL.

This clonotype appeared many times. V gene TRBV20-1 combines with J gene TRBJ2-1, with 7 bases matching TRBD2. The CDR3 has 15 residues. Trimming at V came to 6 bases and at J to 7 bases, leaving 15 bases not matched to a gene. Germline lookup yields CDR1 DFQATT and CDR2 SNEGSKA (reference sequence). The CDR3 coding sequence is TGCAGTGCGAGGGGTATTGGACTAGGGATAAATGAGCAGTTCTTC. As protein: CSARGIGLGINEQFF.

The V call is TRBV5-4, the J call TRBJ2-3; 10 bases align to TRBD2. Per the germline V gene, CDR1 is SGHNT and CDR2 is YYREEE (reference sequence). The CDR3 sequence is 19 residues long. Trimming removed 0 bases from V and 5 bases from J; junction bases left unmatched: 15. CDR3 in amino acids: CASSLAVGEREGRKDTQYF. The CDR3, as DNA: TGTGCCAGCAGCTTGGCCGTCGGTGAGCGGGAGGGCCGGAAAGATACGCAGTATTTT.

The chain recombines TRBV11-2 with TRBJ2-3; TRBD2 aligns across 12 bases. Germline values: CDR1 SGHAT, CDR2 FQNNGV. The CDR3 totals 15 residues. V lost 7 bases and J lost 4; bases outside the gene matches: 6. The CDR3 nucleotides are TGTGCCAGCACCGCGACTAGCGGGAGTGCAGATACGCAGTATTTT. As protein: CASTATSGSADTQYF. The variable domain in full, with the rest retrieved from reference TRBV11-2 and TRBJ2-3, is EAGVAQSPRYKIIEKRQSVAFWCNPISGHATLYWYQQILGQGPKLLIQFQNNGVVDDSQLPKDRFSAERLKGVDSTLKIQPAKLEDSAVYLCASTATSGSADTQYFGPGTRLTVL.

This clonotype was detected many times. This sequence joins TRBV5-6 and TRBJ1-1; D is uncertain. CDR1 is SGHDT and CDR2 is YYEEEE in the germline V gene. The CDR3 covers 15 residues. The germline V and J ends were trimmed by 1 base and 0 bases, with 10 bases remaining between them. CDR3 sequence (DNA): TGTGCCAGCAGCTTGTACCGGCAGGTGAACACTGAAGCTTTCTTT. Amino acids: CASSLYRQVNTEAFF.

The sample holds a few counts of this clonotype. V and J are TRBV7-3 and TRBJ2-5, with D tentatively TRBD2 (7 bases). The V end lost 5 bases, the J end lost 1 base, and 11 bases lay between the germline ends. The CDR3 totals 14 residues. The germline V gene has CDR1 SGHTA and CDR2 FQGTGA. Here the CDR3 reads CASSGGGAQETQYF. DNA of the CDR3: TGTGCCAGCAGCGGGGGGGGGGCCCAAGAGACCCAGTACTTC.

This clonotype appeared many times. The V gene is TRBV30, the J gene TRBJ1-6; D remains ambiguous. CDR3 length equals 11 residues. V was trimmed by 3 bases and J by 14 bases, leaving 11 bases between them. Germline CDR1 GTSNPN, CDR2 SVGIG (reference sequence). The CDR3 is CAWSNPPTLHF. The CDR3 DNA reads as TGTGCCTGGAGCAACCCCCCGACCCTCCACTTT.

This clonotype was counted at least ten times. The chain joins TRBV27 to TRBJ2-7; weak D call: TRBD1 (5 bases). The CDR3 runs to 15 residues. The V end was cut by 7 bases, the J end by 2 bases, with 18 bases between. CDR1 is MNHEY, CDR2 SMNVEV, per germline (reference sequence). CDR3 bases: TGTGCCAGCAATAAATCGGACCTAGGGGCCTACGAGCAGTACTTC. The encoded protein is CASNKSDLGAYEQYF.

This clonotype was seen repeatedly, ten times or more. The V and J genes are TRBV11-2 and TRBJ1-2; 8 nucleotides line up with TRBD1. Trimming removed 3 bases from V and 3 bases from J; junction bases left unmatched: 6. Per the germline V gene, CDR1 is SGHAT and CDR2 is FQNNGV. The CDR3 extends over 15 amino acids. CDR3 loop: CASSLRQGYDYGYTF. The CDR3 DNA reads TGTGCCAGCAGCTTGCGACAGGGGTATGACTATGGCTACACCTTC. The full variable domain, with the rest looked up from reference TRBV11-2 and TRBJ1-2, is EAGVAQSPRYKIIEKRQSVAFWCNPISGHATLYWYQQILGQGPKLLIQFQNNGVVDDSQLPKDRFSAERLKGVDSTLKIQPAKLEDSAVYLCASSLRQGYDYGYTFGSGTRLTVV.

This clonotype appeared many times. This rearrangement joins TRBV2 to TRBJ2-2; D gene unclear. The V gene lost 4 bases and the J gene lost 0 bases, with 9 bases spanning the gap. The CDR3 sequence is 15 residues long. CDR1 and CDR2 (germline): SNHLY, FYNNEI. The chain's CDR3 is CASSVQGSNTGELFF. CDR3 DNA sequence: TGTGCCAGCAGTGTCCAAGGGTCGAACACCGGGGAGCTGTTTTTT.

This clonotype has just a few counts. The chain links TRBV5-1 to TRBJ2-7, with 9 bases identical to TRBD1. The CDR3 runs to 16 residues. CDR1 is SGHRS and CDR2 is YFSETQ in the germline V gene. The V and J ends lost 0 bases and 2 bases, in that order; junction bases with no gene match: 6. For the CDR3, the DNA is TGCGCCAGCAGCTTGGGTGGGGGACAGGGAGCCTACGAGCAGTACTTC. Translating it yields CASSLGGGQGAYEQYF.

The V and J genes are TRBV29-1 and TRBJ2-3, with D uncertain. Looked up from germline, CDR1 is SQVTM and CDR2 is ANQGSEA. Trimming pared 4 bases from V and 1 base from J, leaving 6 bases between. The CDR3 spans 12 residues. Written as DNA, the CDR3 is TGCAGCGTTGTAGCCGGCACAGATACGCAGTATTTT. It encodes CSVVAGTDTQYF.

This clonotype was detected many times. V is TRBV5-1 and J is TRBJ2-3; 7 nucleotides match TRBD2. The germline CDR1 and CDR2 sequences are SGHRS and YFSETQ. The CDR3 is 16 amino acids. After removal of 3 bases from V and 3 bases from J, the junction contained 10 bases not matched to a gene. The CDR3 sequence: CASSWGGSSGTDTQYF. In nucleotides, the CDR3 is TGCGCCAGCAGCTGGGGAGGGAGTAGCGGTACAGATACGCAGTATTTT.

The chain has TRBV11-2 and TRBJ2-7, with D uncertain. The V end lost 5 bases, the J end lost 6 bases, and 11 bases lay between the germline ends. The germline gives CDR1 SGHAT, CDR2 FQNNGV. This CDR3 region has 12 residues. The CDR3 protein is CASSPLPTEQYF. In DNA form, the CDR3 reads TGTGCCAGCAGCCCCCTCCCAACCGAGCAGTACTTC.

This chain connects TRBV27 to TRBJ2-7; 7 positions match TRBD2. CDR3 length equals 16 residues. The J segment lost 5 bases and the V segment lost 2 bases, leaving 12 bases of the junction unmatched. From germline, CDR1 is MNHEY and CDR2 SMNVEV (reference sequence). CDR3 loop: CASSLNPGLGFHEQYF. The CDR3 DNA sequence: TGTGCCAGCAGTTTAAATCCCGGACTAGGCTTCCACGAGCAGTACTTC.

The rearrangement links TRBV11-1 to TRBJ1-1; a possible D gene is TRBD1 (6 bases). From germline, CDR1 is SGHAT and CDR2 FQDESV (reference sequence). The CDR3 extends over 17 amino acids. V lost 1 base and J 3 bases, leaving 18 bases between the germline ends. CDR3 residues: CASSLEAGGGGDTEAFF. DNA of the CDR3: TGTGCCAGCAGCTTAGAGGCTGGAGGGGGAGGGGACACTGAAGCTTTCTTT.

This chain joins TRBV3-1 and TRBJ2-3; perhaps TRBD2 as D (5 bases). V was clipped by 1 base and J by 1 base, with 15 bases between them. Germline V gene sequence: CDR1 LGHDT, CDR2 YNNKEL (reference sequence). This CDR3 is built from 17 residues. In DNA, the CDR3 is TGTGCCAGCAGCCAAGGGACTCCCAACCCCGGCACAGATACGCAGTATTTT. As protein: CASSQGTPNPGTDTQYF.

This clonotype was recorded at least ten times. The CDR3 protein is CSALPPGDRQPQHF. As DNA, the CDR3 is TGCAGTGCACTTCCCCCAGGGGATCGCCAGCCCCAGCATTTT. The chain uses TRBV20-1 and TRBJ1-5, with D perhaps TRBD1 (6 bases). Between the trimmed V and J ends, which lost 6 bases and 7 bases, there was a span of 19 bases. Germline lookup yields CDR1 DFQATT and CDR2 SNEGSKA (reference sequence). This CDR3 spans 14 amino acids.

This clonotype was found many times. The chain joins TRBV18 to TRBJ1-5, with D possibly being TRBD1 (5 bases). The germline V gene encodes CDR1 KGHSH and CDR2 LQKENI. Trimming removed 6 bases at V and 4 bases at J, with 16 bases between. The CDR3 extends over 15 amino acids. CDR3 nucleotides: TGTGCCAGCTCTCCAGGACAATTAACTAATCAGCCCCAGCATTTT. It translates to CASSPGQLTNQPQHF.